These 25 T cell receptor beta chains were sequenced from one sample in a study of T-cell reconstitution after alpha-beta-depleted transplantation in children. Molecular barcoding with unique molecular identifiers was used for the TCRbeta library. Each CDR3 protein is one row after TCRdb ran MiXCR on the PCR reads. The sample holds 640,000 or so distinct CDR3 sequences, roughly 15% seen once. The starting material was PBMCs from the stem cell graft donor, obtained from the stem cell graft. All receptors derive from a human donor who donated a stem cell graft to a child with acute myeloid leukemia.

Ten or more counts support this clonotype. The rearrangement joins TRBV12-3 or TRBV12-4 to TRBJ1-5; no reliable D call. CDR3 length: 13 amino acids. The V and J ends lost 3 bases and 5 bases respectively, with 8 bases between them. The DNA of the CDR3 is TGTGCCAGCAGTTTTGGCGAGGATCAGCCCCAGCATTTT. It codes for CASSFGEDQPQHF.

The chain combines TRBV11-1 with TRBJ2-7; TRBD1 matches 8 bases. The CDR3 consists of 15 residues. The germline V gene encodes CDR1 SGHAT and CDR2 FQDESV (reference sequence). Losses at the gene ends were 5 bases for V and 0 bases for J; bases not matched to a gene: 6. The CDR3, as DNA: TGTGCCAGCAGCATAGGGACAGGCCTCTCCTACGAGCAGTACTTC. Amino acids: CASSIGTGLSYEQYF.

In this sample, this clonotype turned up many times. The J gene is TRBJ1-2, the V gene TRBV29-1; D is perhaps TRBD1 (6 bases). Trimming removed 7 bases at V and 4 bases at J, with 19 bases between. Germline assignment: CDR1 SQVTM and CDR2 ANQGSEA. CDR3 length: 14 amino acids. CDR3 residues: CSADSEPTIYGYTF. CDR3 DNA: TGCAGCGCGGACAGTGAACCAACCATCTATGGCTACACCTTC.

In the case of this clonotype: A read error may explain this, as a much larger clone is one base away. The genes are TRBV20-1 and TRBJ1-2, with a weak D call TRBD1 (5 bases). The CDR3 consists of 12 residues. Trimming removed 4 bases from V and 7 bases from J, with 13 bases in between. CDR1 DFQATT and CDR2 SNEGSKA come from the germline V gene (reference sequence). CDR3 region: CSAIRDPCGYTF. The CDR3 coding sequence is TGCAGTGCTATTCGGGACCCTTGTGGCTACACCTTC.

This rearrangement joins TRBV12-3 or TRBV12-4 to TRBJ2-2, with D maybe TRBD1 (5 bases). Trimming removed 4 bases at V and 5 bases at J, with 8 bases between. The CDR3 covers 13 residues. The CDR3 loop reads CASSSGLTGELFF. CDR3 DNA: TGTGCCAGCAGTTCAGGGTTAACCGGGGAGCTGTTTTTT.

Comments on this clonotype: Given a much more abundant clone one base away, this may be a read error. The J gene is TRBJ2-2, the V gene TRBV20-1; weak D call: TRBD1 (6 bases). V lost 3 bases and J lost 4, with 12 bases in between. This CDR3 has 14 amino acids. Germline assignment: CDR1 DFQATT and CDR2 SNEGSKA (reference sequence). CDR3 sequence reads: CSARDSFSTGELFF. In nucleotides, the CDR3 is TGCAGTGCTAGGGACAGTTTCAGCACCGGGGAGCTGTTTTTT.

J is TRBJ2-2 and V is TRBV20-1; unclear D gene. This CDR3 contains 16 residues. V lost 1 base to trimming and J lost 0 bases, with 12 bases between them. The germline V gene encodes CDR1 DFQATT and CDR2 SNEGSKA (reference sequence). CDR3 DNA: TGCAGTGCTAGAGTGGGCAGCCAGTCGAACACCGGGGAGCTGTTTTTT. Translated, it gives CSARVGSQSNTGELFF.

This clonotype was counted between two and nine times. The chain links TRBV7-9 to TRBJ1-2, with D maybe TRBD1 (6 bases). Germline CDR1 SEHNR, CDR2 FQNEAQ (reference sequence). The CDR3 totals 13 residues. V was clipped by 0 bases and J by 8 bases, with 10 bases between them. CDR3 DNA: TGTGCCAGCAGCTTAGCCAACAGGGACGGCTACACCTTC. It translates to CASSLANRDGYTF.

In this sample, this clonotype turned up a few times. V and J are TRBV28 and TRBJ1-2, with 9 positions matching TRBD1. Germline V gives CDR1 MDHEN, CDR2 SYDVKM. The CDR3 covers 16 residues. Trimming at V came to 4 bases and at J to 3 bases, leaving 9 bases not matched to a gene. The DNA for the CDR3 is TGTGCCAGCAGTTGGGGGGACAGGGTCGGGGACTATGGCTACACCTTC. It codes for CASSWGDRVGDYGYTF.

The rearrangement joins TRBV7-9 to TRBJ2-5; D remains unclear. V lost 0 bases and J lost 2, with 13 bases in between. CDR1 and CDR2 (germline): SEHNR, FQNEAQ (reference sequence). This CDR3 is 16 amino acids long. The CDR3 here is CASSLAPLNTQETQYF. Written as DNA, the CDR3 is TGTGCCAGCAGCTTAGCGCCATTGAACACGCAAGAGACCCAGTACTTC.

This clonotype was seen at least ten times. V usage is TRBV29-1 and J usage is TRBJ2-7; D assignment may be TRBD1 or TRBD2 (5 bases each). CDR1 and CDR2 (germline): SQVTM, ANQGSEA. This CDR3 comprises 12 residues. With 4 bases removed from V and 2 bases from J, the gap between germline ends came to 9 bases. The CDR3 nucleotides are TGCAGCGTTGTGGGGACCACCTACGAGCAGTACTTC. It is translated as CSVVGTTYEQYF.

The chain joins TRBV7-9 to TRBJ2-1, with D possibly being TRBD2 (6 bases). Trimming took 5 bases from V and 3 from J, leaving 14 bases between them. CDR3 length: 15 amino acids. The V gene's germline CDR1 is SEHNR and CDR2 FQNEAQ (reference sequence). CDR3 region: CASSLSGGNYNEQFF. The DNA of the CDR3 is TGTGCCAGCAGCCTAAGTGGGGGGAACTACAATGAGCAGTTCTTC.

The rearrangement joins TRBV29-1 to TRBJ1-2, with a possible D match to TRBD1 (5 bases). V lost 5 bases and J lost 0, with 19 bases in between. The CDR3 loop spans 16 amino acids. Germline lookup yields CDR1 SQVTM and CDR2 ANQGSEA. The DNA for the CDR3 is TGCAGCGTTCTGGCCGGAGGGACGGGATCTAACTATGGCTACACCTTC. Its protein product is CSVLAGGTGSNYGYTF. The full variable domain, completed using reference TRBV29-1 and TRBJ1-2, is SAVISQKPSRDICQRGTSLTIQCQVDSQVTMMFWYRQQPGQSLTLIATANQGSEATYESGFVIDKFPISRPNLTFSTLTVSNMSPEDSSIYLCSVLAGGTGSNYGYTFGSGTRLTVV.

This clonotype was detected many times. The chain combines TRBV5-1 with TRBJ2-1, with unresolved D. Trimming stripped 1 base from V and 7 bases from J, with 9 bases between. The CDR3 is made up of 13 amino acids. Germline assignment: CDR1 SGHRS and CDR2 YFSETQ. The CDR3 DNA is TGCGCCAGCAGCTTGTCTCAGAGGAATGAGCAGTTCTTC. Translating it yields CASSLSQRNEQFF.

This clonotype was seen repeatedly, ten times or more. The V and J genes are TRBV20-1 and TRBJ1-2; D is uncertain. Germline V gene data show CDR1 as DFQATT and CDR2 as SNEGSKA (reference sequence). This CDR3 has 11 residues. V lost 3 bases to trimming and J lost 8 bases, with 10 bases between them. The CDR3 bases are TGCAGTGCTAGTCCCGGCGAGGGCTACACCTTC. This gives the protein CSASPGEGYTF.

This rearrangement joins TRBV3-1 to TRBJ1-1, with 9 nucleotides matching TRBD1. The germline gives CDR1 LGHDT, CDR2 YNNKEL (reference sequence). The CDR3 has 17 residues. V shed 4 bases, J shed 0 bases, and the junction held 9 bases outside the gene matches. The CDR3 loop is CASSPGQGGIMNTEAFF. The CDR3 coding sequence is TGTGCCAGCAGCCCGGGACAGGGCGGCATAATGAACACTGAAGCTTTCTTT. Together with reference TRBV3-1 and TRBJ1-1, the CDR3 gives the full variable domain: DTAVSQTPKYLVTQMGNDKSIKCEQNLGHDTMYWYKQDSKKFLKIMFSYNNKELIINETVPNRFSPKSPDKAHLNLHINSLELGDSAVYFCASSPGQGGIMNTEAFFGQGTRLTVV.

About this clonotype: This may stem from a read error, because a much larger clone lies one nucleotide away. V gene TRBV11-2 combines with J gene TRBJ2-5; 7 bases agree with TRBD1. The CDR3 consists of 18 residues. The germline V gene encodes CDR1 SGHAT and CDR2 FQNNGV. Here the CDR3 reads CASSLSGTVGSIQETQSF. DNA for the CDR3: TGTGCCAGCAGCTTATCTGGGACAGTAGGGAGTATACAAGAGACCCAGTCCTTC. The full variable domain, with the rest looked up from reference TRBV11-2 and TRBJ2-5, is EAGVAQSPRYKIIEKRQSVAFWCNPISGHATLYWYQQILGQGPKLLIQFQNNGVVDDSQLPKDRFSAERLKGVDSTLKIQPAKLEDSAVYLCASSLSGTVGSIQETQSFGPGTRLLVL.

The rearrangement joins TRBV27 to TRBJ1-2; 9 bases fit TRBD1. Unmatched junction bases numbered 16, after V lost 6 bases and J lost 8 bases. The germline V gene has CDR1 MNHEY and CDR2 SMNVEV (reference sequence). The CDR3 sequence is 16 residues long. CDR3 DNA: TGTGCCAGCAGAGACCGCAGAGGGGGACAGGGATTGGGCTACACCTTC. Protein sequence: CASRDRRGGQGLGYTF.

This clonotype was counted a single time. The chain uses TRBV9 and TRBJ1-3; 9 bases align to TRBD1. This CDR3 is built from 17 residues. Trimming removed 0 bases from V and 2 bases from J; junction bases left unmatched: 6. Germline assignment: CDR1 SGDLS and CDR2 YYNGEE. CDR3 sequence: CASSVEVQGATGNTIYF. In nucleotides, the CDR3 is TGTGCCAGCAGCGTAGAAGTACAGGGGGCAACTGGAAACACCATATATTTT. Full variable domain (missing parts from reference TRBV9 and TRBJ1-3): DSGVTQTPKHLITATGQRVTLRCSPRSGDLSVYWYQQSLDQGLQFLIQYYNGEERAKGNILERFSAQQFPDLHSELNLSSLELGDSALYFCASSVEVQGATGNTIYFGEGSWLTVV.

Many counts were recorded for this clonotype. The chain couples TRBV5-1 to TRBJ1-1, with TRBD1 matching 7 bases. Germline CDR1 is SGHRS and CDR2 is YFSETQ. Germline trimming cut 1 base from V and 4 bases from J; bases unmatched to any gene: 10. The CDR3 sequence is 16 residues long. The CDR3 region is CASSLNRQGMATEAFF. CDR3 bases: TGCGCCAGCAGCTTGAATCGACAGGGAATGGCCACTGAAGCTTTCTTT.

This clonotype was counted many times. CDR3 nucleotides: TGTGCCACCAGTGATCCACAGGGCGGGCTCTACAATGAGCAGTTCTTC. Translation gives CATSDPQGGLYNEQFF. V is TRBV24-1 and J is TRBJ2-1, with a tentative D call TRBD1 (6 bases). Germline-derived CDR1 and CDR2 are KGHDR and SFDVKD. Trimming stripped 3 bases from V and 3 bases from J, with 14 bases between. The CDR3 contains 16 residues.

In its sample, this clonotype was seen a few times. The chain recombines TRBV4-3 with TRBJ1-5, with TRBD1 matching 8 bases. The CDR3 loop spans 15 amino acids. V dropped 4 bases and J dropped 4; count of bases not matched to a gene: 6. Germline CDR1 is LGHNA and CDR2 is YSLEER. CDR3 loop: CASSRGTGQNQPQHF. The CDR3 region has the DNA TGCGCCAGCAGCCGAGGGACAGGACAGAATCAGCCCCAGCATTTT.

This clonotype has a count of ten or more. The chain couples TRBV29-1 to TRBJ2-3; TRBD2 agrees at 10 bases. The CDR3 sequence is 13 residues long. The V segment lost 4 bases and the J segment 7 bases; nucleotides outside the gene matches: 5. Germline V lookup: CDR1 SQVTM, CDR2 ANQGSEA. The CDR3 spells CSVASGGAYTQYF. CDR3 coding DNA: TGCAGCGTTGCAAGCGGGGGGGCCTATACGCAGTATTTT.

The J gene is TRBJ1-2, the V gene TRBV29-1; 8 bases are shared with TRBD1. From germline, CDR1 is SQVTM and CDR2 ANQGSEA. The J segment lost 1 base and the V segment lost 7 bases, leaving 2 bases of the junction unmatched. The CDR3 is made up of 12 amino acids. CDR3 DNA: TGCAGCGCAGGGGGCGATAACTATGGCTACACCTTC. Amino acids: CSAGGDNYGYTF.

V and J are TRBV20-1 and TRBJ1-4; 7 nucleotides agree with TRBD1. J was trimmed by 6 bases and V by 2 bases; bases with no gene match: 6. The CDR3 totals 14 residues. Germline V gene data show CDR1 as DFQATT and CDR2 as SNEGSKA (reference sequence). CDR3 sequence: CSARSDRVDEKLFF. CDR3 sequence (DNA): TGCAGTGCTAGATCCGACAGGGTGGATGAAAAACTGTTTTTT.